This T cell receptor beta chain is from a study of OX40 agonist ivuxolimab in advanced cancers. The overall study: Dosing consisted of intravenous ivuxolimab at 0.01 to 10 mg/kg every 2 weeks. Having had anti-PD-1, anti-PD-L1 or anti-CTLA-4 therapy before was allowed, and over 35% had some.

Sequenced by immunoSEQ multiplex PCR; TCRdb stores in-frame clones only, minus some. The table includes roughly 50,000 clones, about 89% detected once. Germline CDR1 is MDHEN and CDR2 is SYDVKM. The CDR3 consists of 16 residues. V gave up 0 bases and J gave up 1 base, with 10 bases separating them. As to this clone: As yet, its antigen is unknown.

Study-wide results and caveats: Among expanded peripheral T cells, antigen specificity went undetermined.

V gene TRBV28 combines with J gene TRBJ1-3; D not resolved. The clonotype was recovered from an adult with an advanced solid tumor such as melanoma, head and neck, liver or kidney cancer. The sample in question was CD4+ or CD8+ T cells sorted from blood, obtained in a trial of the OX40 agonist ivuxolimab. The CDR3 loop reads CASSLWLRGSGNTIYF. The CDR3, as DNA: TGTGCCAGCAGTTTATGGCTGAGAGGGTCTGGAAACACCATATATTTT.